A single sample is the source of the 12 T cell receptor beta chains below, sequenced in a study of CD8+ T cells in alopecia areata. The authors extracted RNA and reverse transcribed it into cDNA as the sequencing template. Only in-frame clones appear in the TCRdb table, and some are missing; sequencing was by immunoSEQ multiplex PCR. The repertoire holds approximately 54,000 clones, with around 97% as singletons. The sequenced sample was CD8+ T cells sorted from blood, obtained at week 0. The origin of the receptors is a human donor with alopecia areata.

The gene calls are TRBV7-9 and TRBJ2-3; D is unclear. Germline-derived CDR1 and CDR2 are SEHNR and FQNEAQ (reference sequence). This CDR3 is 11 amino acids long. With 3 bases removed from V and 6 bases from J, the gap between germline ends came to 4 bases. The CDR3 region has the DNA TGTGCCAGCAGCTTCCGGGATACGCAGTATTTT. Translation: CASSFRDTQYF.

V usage is TRBV19 and J usage is TRBJ1-1, with D perhaps TRBD1 (5 bases). This CDR3 spans 15 amino acids. Between the trimmed V and J ends, which lost 3 bases and 1 base, there was a span of 12 bases. The germline CDR1 and CDR2 sequences are LNHDA and SQIVND (reference sequence). The CDR3 spells CASSIATGANTEAFF. In nucleotides, the CDR3 is TGTGCCAGTAGTATTGCTACAGGTGCGAACACTGAAGCTTTCTTT.

The V call is TRBV7-9, the J call TRBJ2-1, with 10 bases that match TRBD2. Looked up from germline, CDR1 is SEHNR and CDR2 is FQNEAQ (reference sequence). J lost 4 bases, V lost 1 base, and 10 bases had no gene match. CDR3 length: 18 amino acids. The CDR3 region has the DNA TGTGCCAGCAGCTTAGTTTCGTGGAAGCGGGGGGGTTACAATGAGCAGTTCTTC. It yields the protein CASSLVSWKRGGYNEQFF.

The chain employs TRBV6-5 and TRBJ2-7; 11 bases map to TRBD1. The germline V gene has CDR1 MNHEY and CDR2 SVGAGI. Germline trimming cut 6 bases from V and 4 bases from J; bases unmatched to any gene: 8. This CDR3 is 15 amino acids long. The CDR3 reads CASSYGQGAEYEQYF. In DNA, the CDR3 is TGTGCCAGCAGCTACGGACAGGGGGCGGAATACGAGCAGTACTTC.

V and J are TRBV7-9 and TRBJ2-5; tentatively, D is TRBD1 (5 bases). Germline-derived CDR1 and CDR2 are SEHNR and FQNEAQ (reference sequence). The CDR3 spans 17 residues. Trimming stripped 7 bases from V and 2 bases from J, with 23 bases between. CDR3 residues: CASTQVHGSGWQETQYF. The CDR3 DNA is TGTGCCAGCACCCAAGTCCACGGCTCAGGGTGGCAAGAGACCCAGTACTTC.

The V and J genes are TRBV6-5 and TRBJ2-3; 10 bases agree with TRBD2. CDR3 length equals 16 residues. V lost 0 bases and J lost 2; bases outside the gene matches: 2. Germline CDR1 reads MNHEY; CDR2 reads SVGAGI. The CDR3 loop reads CASSYSSGGNTDTQYF. The CDR3, as DNA: TGTGCCAGCAGTTACTCTAGCGGGGGGAACACAGATACGCAGTATTTT.

This clone showed up just once. This sequence joins TRBV7-9 and TRBJ2-3, with 12 positions matching TRBD1. Germline V gives CDR1 SEHNR, CDR2 FQNEAQ (reference sequence). The CDR3 covers 15 residues. V shed 4 bases, J shed 2 bases, and the junction held 1 base outside the gene matches. CDR3 residues: CASSWDRGLTDTQYF. In DNA, the CDR3 is TGTGCCAGCAGCTGGGACAGGGGGCTCACAGATACGCAGTATTTT.

CDR3 sequence reads: CASSTGHMNTGELFF. The DNA for the CDR3 is TGTGCCAGCAGCACGGGACATATGAACACCGGGGAGCTGTTTTTT. The rearrangement links TRBV6-5 to TRBJ2-2, with TRBD1 as a possible D gene (6 bases). This CDR3 has 15 residues. Between the trimmed V and J ends, which lost 6 bases and 1 base, there was a span of 12 bases. CDR1 is MNHEY and CDR2 is SVGAGI in the germline V gene.

This clone was recorded only once. The J gene is TRBJ2-1, the V gene TRBV30, with D possibly called TRBD1 or TRBD2 (6 bases each). The CDR3 is 16 amino acids. V was pared by 0 bases and J by 7 bases, with 19 bases between. The germline V gene encodes CDR1 GTSNPN and CDR2 SVGIG (reference sequence). Here the CDR3 DNA reads TGTGCCTGGAGTGTACGTGCCGGGGGCGCTTCTAATGAGCAGTTCTTC. Its translation is CAWSVRAGGASNEQFF.

The CDR3 loop reads CASSLLTGTQPQHF. DNA for the CDR3: TGTGCCAGCAGTTTATTGACAGGGACTCAGCCCCAGCATTTT. This chain uses TRBV27 with TRBJ1-5, with 7 positions matching TRBD1. The V gene's germline CDR1 is MNHEY and CDR2 SMNVEV (reference sequence). The V segment lost 1 base and the J segment 6 bases; nucleotides outside the gene matches: 3. CDR3 length: 14 residues.

The chain uses TRBV13 and TRBJ2-5, with TRBD1 identical over 9 bases. This CDR3 is built from 14 residues. With 6 bases clipped from V and 5 bases from J, the junction kept 7 bases outside the gene matches. The germline V gene encodes CDR1 PRHDT and CDR2 FYEKMQ (reference sequence). The CDR3 DNA is TGTGCCAGCAGAAAACAGGGGGCTGCGGAGACCCAGTACTTC. This sequence encodes CASRKQGAAETQYF.

The V and J genes are TRBV2 and TRBJ2-1; 14 nucleotides agree with TRBD2. The V and J ends lost 7 bases and 3 bases, in that order; junction bases with no gene match: 8. CDR1 SNHLY and CDR2 FYNNEI come from the germline V gene. This CDR3 contains 17 residues. DNA of the CDR3: TGTGCCAGCATCACGGGACTAGCGGGGGCCTACTACAATGAGCAGTTCTTC. Amino acids: CASITGLAGAYYNEQFF.